The T cell receptor beta chain described here comes from a study of cytomegalovirus exposure and HLA in healthy donors. Notes on the study in general: About 87% or about 30% of the time was how often most TCR beta V segments were productive, according to an earlier analysis. Within the data, a cluster of highly shared sequence variants was likely a sequencing artifact. Some TCR beta chains (roughly 160 of them) were listed as cytomegalovirus-associated.

PCR employed 60 Vbeta and 13 Jbeta primers. Profiling relied on immunoSEQ multiplex PCR, and the TCRdb table lists in-frame clones only, not all of them. The data show 140,000 or so clones, with 75% to 90% seen just once and under 3% held by the top ten. Germline lookup yields CDR1 SGHRS and CDR2 YFSETQ. The CDR3 contains 18 residues. V lost 5 bases to trimming and J lost 2 bases; unmatched junction nucleotides: 11. On this clone: Its antigen is not known.

This chain uses TRBV5-1 with TRBJ2-3; 13 bases map to TRBD2. Input material: PBMCs. The sequence derives from a woman aged 25-40 years in good health and CMV-seronegative. The CDR3 nucleotides are TGCGCCAGCAGGCGGTGGGGGGGACTAGCGGGAAACACAGATACGCAGTATTTT. This sequence encodes CASRRWGGLAGNTDTQYF.